This T cell receptor (beta chain) was identified during a study of cytomegalovirus exposure and HLA in healthy donors. This CDR3 has 13 residues. J lost 5 bases, V lost 0 bases, and 0 bases had no gene match. Germline-derived CDR1 and CDR2 are SGDLS and YYNGEE. General study findings and limits: Association of a missense DCLRE1C variant with TCR beta V- and J-gene trimming was reported in a later analysis. Specificity of three CMV-associated chains for CMV antigens was verified in vitro.

A multiplex PCR was run with 60 Vbeta primers and 13 Jbeta primers. Generated by immunoSEQ multiplex PCR, the TCRdb table keeps only in-frame clones and is missing some. The table records about 130,000 clones, around 76% of them present only once. About this clone: The antigen is unknown.

The TCR was taken from a woman aged 55-70 years in good health and CMV-seropositive. J is TRBJ2-5 and V is TRBV9; 8 positions match TRBD1. Material: PBMCs. The CDR3 loop is CASSVGDRETQYF. The CDR3 nucleotides are TGTGCCAGCAGCGTAGGGGACAGGGAGACCCAGTACTTC. Filled out from reference TRBV9 and TRBJ2-5, the complete variable domain reads DSGVTQTPKHLITATGQRVTLRCSPRSGDLSVYWYQQSLDQGLQFLIQYYNGEERAKGNILERFSAQQFPDLHSELNLSSLELGDSALYFCASSVGDRETQYFGPGTRLLVL.